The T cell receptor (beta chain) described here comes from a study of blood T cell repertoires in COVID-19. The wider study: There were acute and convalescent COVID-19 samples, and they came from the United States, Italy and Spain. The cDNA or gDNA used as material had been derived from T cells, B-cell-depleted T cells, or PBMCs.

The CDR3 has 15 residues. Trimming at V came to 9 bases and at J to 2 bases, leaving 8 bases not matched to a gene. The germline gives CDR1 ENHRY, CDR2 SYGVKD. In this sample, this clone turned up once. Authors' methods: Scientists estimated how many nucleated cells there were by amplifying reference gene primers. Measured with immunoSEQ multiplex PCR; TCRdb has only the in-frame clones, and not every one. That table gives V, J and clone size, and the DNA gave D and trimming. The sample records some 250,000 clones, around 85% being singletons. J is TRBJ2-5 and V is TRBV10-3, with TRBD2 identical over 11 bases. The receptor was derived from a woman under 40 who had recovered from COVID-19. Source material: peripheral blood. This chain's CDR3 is CAIRTSGSSQETQYF. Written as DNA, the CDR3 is TGTGCCATAAGGACTAGCGGGTCGTCGCAAGAGACCCAGTACTTC.